This paragraph reports one TCR beta chain. TCRdb keeps only in-frame clones here, not all; method: immunoSEQ multiplex PCR. The sample holds approximately 320,000 clones, under 70% seen once. This record belongs to a study of cytotoxic CD8 clonotypes in ibrutinib-treated CLL. The CDR3 is 14 amino acids. With V trimmed by 2 bases and J by 5 bases, 6 bases remained unmatched. CDR1 and CDR2 from the germline V gene are KGHSH and LQKENI. This sample comprised PBMCs, obtained after 36 months of ibrutinib treatment. This receptor was identified in a human donor with chronic lymphocytic leukemia. The rearrangement links TRBV18 to TRBJ2-7; 7 bases line up with TRBD1. CDR3 sequence (DNA): TGTGCCAGCTCACCAGGACAGGCTGACGACGAGCAGTACTTC. Its protein is CASSPGQADDEQYF.